This entry is about one T cell receptor (beta chain). What this receptor recognizes is not known. The input lacks base qualities; no much larger clone sits a single base away. Library preparation employed PCR. Sequencing was carried out with an Illumina HiSeq 2500. Unique molecular identifiers were incorporated into TCR beta cDNA libraries to reduce PCR and sequencing biases. Some 500,000 cDNA molecules were obtained for every 1 to 10 million input T cells, so each molecule roughly corresponded to one T cell. Patient libraries were prepared and sequenced with the same protocol used for the earlier healthy control dataset. Within a given batch, samples were prepared together, multiplexed and sequenced on the same HiSeq lane. As for the original processing: Raw barcoded reads were processed with MIGEC, and single-read molecular identifier groups were discarded before consensus assembly and CDR3 extraction. Clonotype tables were post-analysed with VDJtools, and diversity was normalized by down-sampling all datasets to the smallest sample size. To correct batch-related cross-sample contamination, repertoire overlap clustering matched CDR3 amino acid sequences but not nucleotide sequences. TCRdb applied fastp at Q25 and MiXCR to the public reads, then kept only in-frame beta chains. Under each unique CDR3 protein, matching rows form one entry showing the most common genes and DNA. Here the V and J calls rest on TCRdb's processing, not on the authors' analysis. The sample contains 350,000 to 500,000 distinct CDR3 sequences, approximately 37% of them found a single time. The top ten hold under 9% of the sample.

The sample is drawn from a study of post-analysis software for immune sequencing data (dated by TCRdb to 2014 to 2015). About the full investigation: The recorded disease courses included relapsing-remitting, secondary progressive and progressive-relapsing multiple sclerosis, and some patients had no subtype annotation. The patient repertoires were set against eleven to twelve previously published healthy control repertoires from donors whose ages ranged from roughly 6 to 25 years. A subset of samples was prepared in parallel using single-end sample barcoding, then pooled and co-amplified after Illumina adapter ligation.

Study-level results and caveats: The multiple sclerosis patient group was slightly younger than the control group. Direct clustering with F measure showed strong co-clustering of samples prepared in the same batch, prompting a batch-effect correction. Roughly 5 TRBV segments, including TRBV5-6, TRBV5-1 and TRBV20-1, were significantly more frequent in patients than controls. Normalized Chao1 diversity was significantly lower in multiple sclerosis patients than controls, suggesting substantial peripheral T-cell clonal expansion.

To demonstrate the VDJtools post-analysis software, the study profiled TCR beta repertoires from the peripheral blood of under 15 young patients with multiple sclerosis. The multiple sclerosis patients were children and adolescents ranging in age from about 6 to 16 years. CDR1 and CDR2 are drawn from the germline V gene: KGHDR, SFDVKD. The CDR3, cysteine through phenylalanine, is 15 amino acids long. CDR3 DNA is the only sequence kept; it has 45 bases, read in frame from the first base. From V the trimming removes 4 bases and from J it removes 4 bases, while the gene matches leave 2 bases of the junction unaccounted for.

The sequenced sample was blood. The TCR was taken from a girl aged 2 to 10 with multiple sclerosis. Recombination linked TRBV24-1 to TRBJ2-1; the central 11 bases match TRBD2. This receptor has the CDR3 CATSETSGTYNEQFF. The nucleotide sequence reads as follows: TGTGCCACCAGTGAGACTAGCGGGACGTACAATGAGCAGTTCTTC.